These T cell receptor beta chains were read from a single sample in a study of blood T cell repertoires in COVID-19. TCRdb's table, derived via immunoSEQ multiplex PCR, lists solely in-frame clones and lacks some. The sample holds about 120,000 clones, approximately 80% seen once. Sequenced: peripheral blood. The receptors derive from a man between 65 and 85 years old with active or convalescent COVID-19. Each CDR3 is given with its conserved first and last residue. D genes are given only for firm matches. Clone size is shown for a subset of rows, as once, few, many or a class of expanded clone.

D gene: NA; clone size: few; J gene: TRBJ1-6; V gene: TRBV6-5; CDR3 protein: CASIAVNTYNSPLHF; CDR3 DNA: TGTGCCAGCATCGCAGTTAACACCTATAATTCACCCCTCCACTTT
D gene: NA; clone size: NA; J gene: TRBJ2-3; V gene: TRBV10-3; CDR3 protein: CAISESMAARDTQYF; CDR3 DNA: TGTGCCATCAGTGAGTCGATGGCGGCCCGAGATACGCAGTATTTT
D gene: NA; clone size: NA; J gene: TRBJ1-1; V gene: TRBV11-3; CDR3 protein: CASSLDPLGTEAFF; CDR3 DNA: TGTGCCAGCAGCTTAGATCCACTTGGTACTGAAGCTTTCTTT
D gene: NA; clone size: once; J gene: TRBJ1-2; V gene: TRBV7-2; CDR3 protein: CASSPGLRRGYTF; CDR3 DNA: TGTGCCAGCAGCCCTGGACTCCGACGGGGCTACACCTTC
D gene: TRBD2; clone size: NA; J gene: TRBJ2-7; V gene: TRBV5-4; CDR3 protein: CASSGGLAGAQQYF; CDR3 DNA: TGTGCCAGCAGCGGAGGACTAGCGGGAGCCCAGCAGTACTTC
D gene: NA; clone size: NA; J gene: TRBJ1-4; V gene: TRBV11-3; CDR3 protein: CASSFTRANEKLFF; CDR3 DNA: TGTGCCAGCAGCTTCACACGGGCTAATGAAAAACTGTTTTTT
D gene: TRBD1; clone size: NA; J gene: TRBJ1-2; V gene: TRBV7-8; CDR3 protein: CASSEDRGYGYTF; CDR3 DNA: TGTGCCAGCAGCGAAGACAGGGGGTATGGCTACACCTTC
D gene: NA; clone size: NA; J gene: TRBJ1-4; V gene: TRBV18; CDR3 protein: CASSPAVTTNEKLFF; CDR3 DNA: TGTGCCAGCTCACCGGCAGTTACAACTAATGAAAAACTGTTTTTT
D gene: TRBD2; clone size: NA; J gene: TRBJ2-3; V gene: TRBV5-1; CDR3 protein: CASSSPTSGGTDTQYF; CDR3 DNA: TGCGCCAGCAGCTCCCCGACTAGCGGGGGCACAGATACGCAGTATTTT
D gene: NA; clone size: once; J gene: TRBJ1-1; V gene: TRBV12-3/TRBV12-4; CDR3 protein: CASSAGLRTEAFF; CDR3 DNA: TGTGCCAGCAGTGCAGGGTTGCGTACTGAAGCTTTCTTT
D gene: TRBD1; clone size: NA; J gene: TRBJ1-4; V gene: TRBV30; CDR3 protein: CAWERDRGGKLFF; CDR3 DNA: TGTGCCTGGGAGAGAGACAGGGGCGGAAAACTGTTTTTT
D gene: TRBD2; clone size: NA; J gene: TRBJ2-3; V gene: TRBV5-4; CDR3 protein: CASSLPTGLARRTSTDTQYF; CDR3 DNA: TGTGCCAGCAGCTTGCCGACGGGACTAGCGCGAAGAACTAGCACAGATACGCAGTATTTT
D gene: NA; clone size: once; J gene: TRBJ1-1; V gene: TRBV7-2; CDR3 protein: CASSLMSRGTEAFF; CDR3 DNA: TGTGCCAGCAGCCTAATGTCCCGAGGAACTGAAGCTTTCTTT
D gene: NA; clone size: NA; J gene: TRBJ1-1; V gene: TRBV7-8; CDR3 protein: CASSLVVTMNTEAFF; CDR3 DNA: TGTGCCAGCAGCTTAGTTGTAACAATGAACACTGAAGCTTTCTTT
D gene: NA; clone size: NA; J gene: TRBJ1-4; V gene: TRBV9; CDR3 protein: CASSVGPGPNEKLFF; CDR3 DNA: TGTGCCAGCAGCGTAGGGCCAGGTCCTAATGAAAAACTGTTTTTT
D gene: NA; clone size: NA; J gene: TRBJ2-4; V gene: TRBV2; CDR3 protein: CASSDGRRIAKNIQYF; CDR3 DNA: TGTGCCAGCAGTGACGGACGGAGGATAGCCAAAAACATTCAGTACTTC
D gene: NA; clone size: NA; J gene: TRBJ2-7; V gene: TRBV6-5; CDR3 protein: CASRPGREIYEQYF; CDR3 DNA: TGTGCCAGCAGGCCGGGACGGGAGATCTACGAGCAGTACTTC
D gene: NA; clone size: NA; J gene: TRBJ2-3; V gene: TRBV9; CDR3 protein: CASSRVGLADTQYF; CDR3 DNA: TGTGCCAGCAGCCGGGTCGGCCTGGCAGATACGCAGTATTTT
D gene: TRBD1; clone size: NA; J gene: TRBJ1-6; V gene: TRBV5-4; CDR3 protein: CASSWTGSSYNSPLHF; CDR3 DNA: TGTGCCAGCAGCTGGACAGGGAGCTCCTATAATTCACCCCTCCACTTT
D gene: TRBD1; clone size: few; J gene: TRBJ1-1; V gene: TRBV5-4; CDR3 protein: CASSNRDSLGTEAFF; CDR3 DNA: TGTGCCAGCAGCAACCGGGACAGCCTGGGCACTGAAGCTTTCTTT
D gene: TRBD2; clone size: NA; J gene: TRBJ2-3; V gene: TRBV7-2; CDR3 protein: CASSLSAGRGDTQYF; CDR3 DNA: TGTGCCAGCAGCTTATCAGCGGGAAGGGGAGATACGCAGTATTTT
D gene: NA; clone size: NA; J gene: TRBJ1-6; V gene: TRBV19; CDR3 protein: CASRTGDNSPLHF; CDR3 DNA: TGTGCCAGCAGGACGGGGGATAATTCACCCCTCCACTTT
D gene: NA; clone size: NA; J gene: TRBJ1-6; V gene: TRBV10-3; CDR3 protein: CAISETAFNSPLHF; CDR3 DNA: TGTGCCATCAGTGAGACAGCCTTTAATTCACCCCTCCACTTT
D gene: NA; clone size: NA; J gene: TRBJ1-4; V gene: TRBV9; CDR3 protein: CASSPGTVSEKLFF; CDR3 DNA: TGTGCCAGCAGCCCAGGCACAGTAAGTGAAAAACTGTTTTTT
D gene: TRBD1; clone size: NA; J gene: TRBJ1-3; V gene: TRBV7-9; CDR3 protein: CASSSDRGSSDTIYF; CDR3 DNA: TGTGCCAGCAGTTCCGACAGGGGAAGTTCGGACACCATATATTTT
D gene: TRBD1; clone size: once; J gene: TRBJ1-5; V gene: TRBV5-4; CDR3 protein: CASTLVTGEDQPQHF; CDR3 DNA: TGTGCCAGCACCTTAGTCACAGGGGAAGATCAGCCCCAGCATTTT
D gene: NA; clone size: once; J gene: TRBJ2-2; V gene: TRBV5-6; CDR3 protein: CASSLVGAGTGELFF; CDR3 DNA: TGTGCCAGCAGCTTGGTGGGGGCTGGCACCGGGGAGCTGTTTTTT
D gene: TRBD1; clone size: NA; J gene: TRBJ1-2; V gene: TRBV28; CDR3 protein: CASSPAGGRNYGYTF; CDR3 DNA: TGTGCCAGCAGTCCGGCAGGGGGGCGGAACTATGGCTACACCTTC
D gene: NA; clone size: NA; J gene: TRBJ2-2; V gene: TRBV7-3; CDR3 protein: CASTPGLGELFF; CDR3 DNA: TGTGCCAGCACCCCGGGTCTTGGGGAGCTGTTTTTT
D gene: TRBD1; clone size: NA; J gene: TRBJ1-2; V gene: TRBV4-1; CDR3 protein: CASSQGGRAGGNYGYTF; CDR3 DNA: TGCGCCAGCAGCCAAGGGGGTCGGGCAGGGGGTAACTATGGCTACACCTTC
D gene: TRBD1; clone size: NA; J gene: TRBJ1-2; V gene: TRBV29-1; CDR3 protein: CSVDTGAGPKPNYGYTF; CDR3 DNA: TGCAGCGTTGACACAGGGGCCGGCCCCAAACCTAACTATGGCTACACCTTC
D gene: NA; clone size: NA; J gene: TRBJ1-2; V gene: TRBV5-4; CDR3 protein: CASSLGAGNPYGYTF; CDR3 DNA: TGTGCCAGCAGCTTGGGGGCTGGCAACCCTTATGGCTACACCTTC
D gene: NA; clone size: NA; J gene: TRBJ2-5; V gene: TRBV11-3; CDR3 protein: CASSYSETQYF; CDR3 DNA: TGTGCCAGCAGCTATTCGGAGACCCAGTACTTC
D gene: NA; clone size: NA; J gene: TRBJ2-1; V gene: TRBV5-4; CDR3 protein: CASSQGGNEQFF; CDR3 DNA: TGTGCCAGCAGCCAGGGGGGCAATGAGCAGTTCTTC
D gene: NA; clone size: NA; J gene: TRBJ1-2; V gene: TRBV5-8; CDR3 protein: CASSGSGNYGYTF; CDR3 DNA: TGTGCCAGCAGCGGTTCGGGGAACTATGGCTACACCTTC
D gene: NA; clone size: NA; J gene: TRBJ1-4; V gene: TRBV5-6; CDR3 protein: CASSLVGGGEKLFF; CDR3 DNA: TGTGCCAGCAGCTTGGTTGGCGGGGGTGAAAAACTGTTTTTT
D gene: NA; clone size: few; J gene: TRBJ1-2; V gene: TRBV7-8; CDR3 protein: CASSPRDRHYGYTF; CDR3 DNA: TGTGCCAGCAGCCCCCGAGACAGACACTATGGCTACACCTTC
D gene: TRBD1; clone size: few; J gene: TRBJ1-2; V gene: TRBV5-6; CDR3 protein: CASSVTQGRYGYTF; CDR3 DNA: TGTGCCAGCAGCGTGACACAGGGGCGATATGGCTACACCTTC
D gene: TRBD2; clone size: NA; J gene: TRBJ2-7; V gene: TRBV27; CDR3 protein: CASKRLAGRYEQYF; CDR3 DNA: TGTGCCAGCAAGCGGCTAGCGGGACGCTACGAGCAGTACTTC
D gene: NA; clone size: NA; J gene: TRBJ1-4; V gene: TRBV12-3/TRBV12-4; CDR3 protein: CASGHEKLFF; CDR3 DNA: TGTGCCAGCGGGCATGAAAAACTGTTTTTT
D gene: TRBD1; clone size: NA; J gene: TRBJ1-2; V gene: TRBV3-1/TRBV3-2; CDR3 protein: CASSPTGVEGYTF; CDR3 DNA: TGTGCCAGCAGCCCGACAGGGGTCGAGGGCTACACCTTC
D gene: NA; clone size: NA; J gene: TRBJ2-5; V gene: TRBV29-1; CDR3 protein: CSVAYRAGETQYF; CDR3 DNA: TGCAGCGTTGCCTACAGGGCGGGAGAGACCCAGTACTTC
D gene: NA; clone size: NA; J gene: TRBJ2-7; V gene: TRBV29-1; CDR3 protein: CSVAEPGTYEQYF; CDR3 DNA: TGCAGCGTCGCTGAGCCGGGGACCTACGAGCAGTACTTC
D gene: TRBD2; clone size: NA; J gene: TRBJ2-2; V gene: TRBV30; CDR3 protein: CAWSRGGITGELFF; CDR3 DNA: TGTGCCTGGAGTCGCGGGGGGATCACCGGGGAGCTGTTTTTT
D gene: NA; clone size: NA; J gene: TRBJ1-6; V gene: TRBV5-4; CDR3 protein: CASSLGTGVNSPLHF; CDR3 DNA: TGTGCCAGCAGCTTGGGTACAGGCGTTAATTCACCCCTCCACTTT
D gene: TRBD2; clone size: NA; J gene: TRBJ2-7; V gene: TRBV9; CDR3 protein: CASSVGSGGVLGEQYF; CDR3 DNA: TGTGCCAGCAGCGTAGGGAGCGGGGGGGTGCTAGGGGAGCAGTACTTC
D gene: NA; clone size: NA; J gene: TRBJ2-5; V gene: TRBV19; CDR3 protein: CASSVGGGGQETQYF; CDR3 DNA: TGTGCCAGTAGTGTTGGGGGCGGAGGCCAAGAGACCCAGTACTTC
D gene: NA; clone size: NA; J gene: TRBJ2-5; V gene: TRBV11-3; CDR3 protein: CASSSQGNRQETQYF; CDR3 DNA: TGTGCCAGCAGCTCGCAGGGGAACCGTCAAGAGACCCAGTACTTC
D gene: NA; clone size: NA; J gene: TRBJ1-5; V gene: TRBV7-2; CDR3 protein: CASSLEHTSNQPQHF; CDR3 DNA: TGTGCCAGCAGCTTAGAACACACCTCCAATCAGCCCCAGCATTTT
D gene: TRBD2; clone size: NA; J gene: TRBJ2-1; V gene: TRBV28; CDR3 protein: CASSWLAASYNEQFF; CDR3 DNA: TGTGCCAGCAGCTGGCTAGCGGCCTCCTACAATGAGCAGTTCTTC
D gene: NA; clone size: once; J gene: TRBJ1-2; V gene: TRBV9; CDR3 protein: CASSVATGGYTF; CDR3 DNA: TGTGCCAGCAGCGTAGCTACGGGTGGCTACACCTTC
D gene: NA; clone size: NA; J gene: TRBJ1-6; V gene: TRBV9; CDR3 protein: CASSEGHPPLHF; CDR3 DNA: TGTGCCAGCAGCGAGGGGCACCCACCCCTCCACTTT